Following are 10 T cell receptor beta chains from one sample sequenced in a study of glioma-infiltrating T cells after dendritic cell vaccination. Clones were sequenced by immunoSEQ multiplex PCR, and TCRdb holds only the in-frame ones, with some missing. The sample holds about 64,000 clones; 82% are singletons and the top ten take around 9.6%. This material consisted of blood, taken before dendritic cell vaccination. The receptors were gathered from a human donor with glioblastoma.

V usage is TRBV4-2 and J usage is TRBJ2-2, with D possibly matching TRBD2 (5 bases). Per the germline V gene, CDR1 is LGHNA and CDR2 is YNFKEQ. CDR3 size: 14 residues. V lost 3 bases, J lost 7 bases, and 12 bases lay in between. In DNA, the CDR3 is TGTGCCAGCAGCCAGAGGGAGTGGGGCGGGGAGCTGTTTTTT. Its translation: CASSQREWGGELFF.

The CDR3, as DNA: TGTGCCAGCAGCTTAGCTGGGGGCTTCCAGCCCCAGCATTTT. Translated, it gives CASSLAGGFQPQHF. This sequence joins TRBV11-2 and TRBJ1-5; TRBD1 is a possible D gene (6 bases). The CDR3 has 14 amino acids. Trimming pared 1 base from V and 7 bases from J, leaving 11 bases between. Germline loops: CDR1 SGHAT, CDR2 FQNNGV.

The J gene is TRBJ1-5, the V gene TRBV11-2; tentative D call: TRBD1 (5 bases). This CDR3 has 14 residues. Between the trimmed V and J ends, which lost 4 bases and 7 bases, there was a span of 14 bases. The germline V gene encodes CDR1 SGHAT and CDR2 FQNNGV. The CDR3: CASSSAGGKQPQHF. The CDR3 nucleotides are TGTGCCAGCAGCTCGGCCGGGGGGAAACAGCCCCAGCATTTT.

The chain uses TRBV19 and TRBJ2-3; the match to TRBD2 covers 7 bases. The J segment lost 5 bases and the V segment lost 6 bases, leaving 11 bases of the junction unmatched. This CDR3 comprises 15 residues. Per germline, CDR1 LNHDA and CDR2 SQIVND (reference sequence). This chain's CDR3 is CASSGGTGGQDTQYF. The CDR3, as DNA: TGTGCCAGTAGCGGCGGCACGGGGGGTCAAGATACGCAGTATTTT. The full variable domain, with the rest looked up from reference TRBV19 and TRBJ2-3, is DGGITQSPKYLFRKEGQNVTLSCEQNLNHDAMYWYRQDPGQGLRLIYYSQIVNDFQKGDIAEGYSVSREKKESFPLTVTSAQKNPTAFYLCASSGGTGGQDTQYFGPGTRLTVL.

The rearrangement links TRBV19 to TRBJ2-2; TRBD1 aligns across 7 bases. Germline values: CDR1 LNHDA, CDR2 SQIVND (reference sequence). With V trimmed by 6 bases and J by 0 bases, 4 bases remained unmatched. This CDR3 spans 15 amino acids. The CDR3 here is CASSWTGANTGELFF. The CDR3 region has the DNA TGTGCCAGTAGCTGGACAGGCGCGAACACCGGGGAGCTGTTTTTT.

The rearrangement uses TRBV2 and TRBJ1-2; 10 nucleotides agree with TRBD1. The CDR3 has 14 residues. Trimming took 6 bases from V and 7 from J; bases not matched to a gene: 8. Germline V gene data show CDR1 as SNHLY and CDR2 as FYNNEI. CDR3 nucleotide sequence: TGTGCCAGCAGCCCGACAGGGGGCGCCGGTGGCTACACCTTC. It codes for CASSPTGGAGGYTF.

The chain joins TRBV6-6 to TRBJ1-6; D not certain. V was cut by 4 bases and J by 8 bases, with 15 bases left in between. Germline V gene lookup returns CDR1 MNHNY and CDR2 SVGAGI (reference sequence). This CDR3 region has 15 residues. CDR3 sequence: CASSSVTPRDSPLHF. The DNA of the CDR3 is TGTGCCAGCAGTTCGGTTACTCCACGGGATTCACCCCTCCACTTT.

The genes are TRBV6-1 and TRBJ2-7; 10 bases are a match to TRBD1. The length of the CDR3 is 15 residues. Unmatched junction bases numbered 11, after V lost 6 bases and J lost 6 bases. Germline-derived CDR1 and CDR2 are MNHNS and SASEGT. This CDR3 is CASRRERTGGREQYF. Here the CDR3 DNA reads TGTGCCAGCAGGAGAGAGAGGACAGGGGGACGCGAGCAGTACTTC.

CDR3 in amino acids: CASSLPTRTEAFF. The CDR3 nucleotides are TGTGCCAGCAGCTTACCGACCAGGACTGAAGCTTTCTTT. The gene calls are TRBV5-5 and TRBJ1-1; D is unclear. CDR1 is SGHKS and CDR2 is YYEKEE in the germline V gene (reference sequence). Trimming took off 2 bases at V and 5 bases at J, with 10 bases between the two ends. The CDR3 covers 13 residues.

The rearrangement links TRBV13 to TRBJ2-7; 8 bases are shared with TRBD2. In germline, CDR1 is PRHDT, CDR2 FYEKMQ (reference sequence). This CDR3 is 14 amino acids long. Trimming cost V 5 bases and J 2 bases; bases outside gene matches: 5. As DNA, the CDR3 is TGTGCCAGCAGCCCACCGGGGGGGGCCTACGAGCAGTACTTC. This encodes CASSPPGGAYEQYF.